The clone carrying this T cell receptor beta chain is a singleton in its sample. The antigen is not known. Germline CDR1 is SGHTA and CDR2 is FQGTGA. The CDR3 has 15 residues. V dropped 3 bases and J dropped 2 bases, with 13 bases sitting between them. The data were obtained in a study of cytomegalovirus exposure and HLA in healthy donors. Study-level points and caveats: In a later analysis, CMV-associated beta chains were mostly HLA-associated, it appeared. CMV antigen specificity was confirmed in vitro for a few CMV-associated chains. CMV serostatus was the sole immune exposure information available.

Use of 60 Vbeta and 13 Jbeta primers characterized the PCR. In the authors' methods: An analysis performed later counted around 86 million unique TCR beta chains (around 10 million of them shared). This table comes from immunoSEQ multiplex PCR, and its TCRdb copy is limited to in-frame clones, with some not included. V, J and clone size derive from that table, while D and trimming were established from the DNA sequence. The repertoire consists of tens of thousands of clones, with around 84% occurring once and the leading ten covering around 4.3%. The receptor comes from a middle-aged woman in good health and CMV-seropositive. The chain recombines TRBV7-3 with TRBJ2-5; D remains ambiguous. Sequencing was done on a sample of PBMCs. The CDR3 nucleotides read TGTGCCAGCAGCTTGGGCTCTTCGGTACAAGAGACCCAGTACTTC. It encodes CASSLGSSVQETQYF.